Presented here are 9 T cell receptor beta chains from one specimen sequenced in a study of blood T cell repertoires in COVID-19. Clones were sequenced by immunoSEQ multiplex PCR, and TCRdb holds only the in-frame ones, with some missing. The sample holds 110,000 or so clones, about 86% seen once. Specimen: peripheral blood. The receptors come from a man older than 75 with acute or convalescent COVID-19.

The chain combines TRBV2 with TRBJ1-1, with 7 bases that match TRBD1. Losses at the gene ends were 5 bases for V and 3 bases for J; bases not matched to a gene: 6. Germline assignment: CDR1 SNHLY and CDR2 FYNNEI. This CDR3 is 14 amino acids long. The CDR3 DNA sequence: TGTGCCAGCAGTCGAGAGGGGACAGACACTGAAGCTTTCTTT. Translated, it gives CASSREGTDTEAFF.

The chain employs TRBV5-6 and TRBJ1-2; 7 bases match TRBD1. The J segment lost 7 bases and the V segment lost 2 bases, leaving 8 bases of the junction unmatched. Germline lookup yields CDR1 SGHDT and CDR2 YYEEEE. This CDR3 has 14 amino acids. As DNA, the CDR3 is TGTGCCAGCAGCTTTTGGAGGGGGCAGGTTGGCTACACCTTC. This codes for CASSFWRGQVGYTF.

To note about this clone: Other DNA sequences of this sample code for an identical CDR3. V and J are TRBV30 and TRBJ2-1; 8 bases agree with TRBD2. V lost 4 bases to trimming and J lost 4 bases; unmatched junction nucleotides: 0. CDR3 length: 12 residues. Per the germline V gene, CDR1 is GTSNPN and CDR2 is SVGIG (reference sequence). Here the CDR3 reads CAWTSGYNEQFF. CDR3 nucleotides: TGTGCCTGGACTAGCGGGTACAATGAGCAGTTCTTC. Using reference TRBV30 and TRBJ2-1 for the parts outside the CDR3, the full variable domain is SQTIHQWPATLVQPVGSPLSLECTVEGTSNPNLYWYRQAAGRGLQLLFYSVGIGQISSEVPQNLSASRPQDRQFILSSKKLLLSDSGFYLCAWTSGYNEQFFGPGTRLTVL.

V gene TRBV6-5 combines with J gene TRBJ2-5; 10 bases match TRBD2. Looked up from germline, CDR1 is MNHEY and CDR2 is SVGAGI. The CDR3 totals 14 residues. V trimming: 5 bases; J trimming: 6 bases; junction bases outside the gene matches: 6. The CDR3 DNA is TGTGCCAGCAGTCAGCGGGAGGGCCGAAAGACCCAGTACTTC. This translates into CASSQREGRKTQYF.

The chain has TRBV5-1 and TRBJ2-7; D is possibly TRBD1 (5 bases). The CDR3 runs to 15 residues. The germline V gene encodes CDR1 SGHRS and CDR2 YFSETQ. The ends were cut back, 0 bases at V and 2 bases at J, with 12 bases in the middle. CDR3 loop: CASSLGSTGPYEQYF. The CDR3 DNA is TGCGCCAGCAGCTTGGGGAGTACAGGACCCTACGAGCAGTACTTC.

The genes are TRBV6-6 and TRBJ1-1; 9 bases match TRBD1. V lost 1 base to trimming and J lost 2 bases; unmatched junction nucleotides: 2. CDR1 is MNHNY, CDR2 SVGAGI, per germline (reference sequence). The CDR3 covers 15 residues. CDR3 amino acids: CASSYLTGGNTEAFF. DNA for the CDR3: TGTGCCAGCAGTTACTTGACAGGGGGAAACACTGAAGCTTTCTTT.

This sequence joins TRBV11-2 and TRBJ1-6; 7 nucleotides match TRBD1. CDR1 and CDR2 from the germline V gene are SGHAT and FQNNGV. CDR3 size: 15 residues. The V segment lost 3 bases and the J segment 7 bases; nucleotides outside the gene matches: 6. This CDR3 is CASSFSGTANSPLHF. CDR3 DNA sequence: TGTGCCAGCAGCTTTTCAGGGACAGCCAATTCACCCCTCCACTTT.

The chain joins TRBV7-8 to TRBJ2-2, with D unclear. CDR1 SGHVS and CDR2 FQNEAQ come from the germline V gene. V was pared by 1 base and J by 7 bases, with 10 bases between. The CDR3 consists of 14 residues. The CDR3 is CASSLVSTVGELFF. Here the CDR3 DNA reads TGTGCCAGCAGCTTAGTTAGTACGGTCGGGGAGCTGTTTTTT.

The sample holds one count of this clone. Here the CDR3 reads CASSPDSYADTQYF. CDR3 nucleotides: TGTGCCAGTAGCCCGGACAGTTATGCAGATACGCAGTATTTT. The gene calls are TRBV19 and TRBJ2-3; TRBD1 might be the D (6 bases). V lost 6 bases, J lost 4 bases, and 14 bases lay in between. CDR3 length: 14 amino acids. Germline V gives CDR1 LNHDA, CDR2 SQIVND (reference sequence).